One sample yielded the 20 T cell receptor beta chains listed below, sequenced in a study of cytomegalovirus exposure and HLA in healthy donors. PCR was performed using 60 Vbeta and 13 Jbeta primers. This table comes from immunoSEQ multiplex PCR, and its TCRdb copy is limited to in-frame clones, with some not included. The data show around 120,000 clones, around four fifths seen once. The material sequenced was PBMCs. These receptors were taken from a boy aged 10-17 years in good health and CMV-seronegative.

The chain is built from TRBV5-1 and TRBJ2-7; no reliable D call. The CDR3 spans 13 residues. V lost 2 bases, J lost 1 base, and 7 bases lay in between. Per germline, CDR1 SGHRS and CDR2 YFSETQ. The CDR3 reads CASSLRQSYEQYF. The CDR3 region has the DNA TGCGCCAGCAGCTTACGCCAGTCCTACGAGCAGTACTTC.

The rearrangement uses TRBV7-2 and TRBJ2-1; 9 nucleotides agree with TRBD2. Germline CDR1 is SGHTA and CDR2 is FQGNSA. CDR3 length: 15 residues. Losses at the gene ends were 4 bases for V and 7 bases for J; bases not matched to a gene: 8. The CDR3 nucleotides read TGTGCCAGCAGCTCGGGACTAGCTTATTCGAATGAGCAGTTCTTC. As protein: CASSSGLAYSNEQFF.

CDR3 DNA sequence: TGTGCCAGCAGCTCACAGCGGGCTACCTGCGAGCAGTACTTC. Its protein product is CASSSQRATCEQYF. The rearrangement links TRBV13 to TRBJ2-7, with a possible D match to TRBD2 (6 bases). CDR3 length equals 14 residues. Looked up from germline, CDR1 is PRHDT and CDR2 is FYEKMQ (reference sequence). The V and J ends lost 4 bases and 6 bases respectively, with 16 bases between them.

The genes are TRBV21-1 and TRBJ1-5; TRBD1, the table's D call, was not compared with the DNA. TRBV21-1 is flagged as a pseudogene. CDR3 length: 15 residues. CDR3 residues: CASSKALTDNQPQHF. In nucleotides, the CDR3 is TGTGCCAGCAGCAAAGCGCTGACAGACAATCAGCCCCAGCATTTT.

This clone was counted only a few times. CDR3 in amino acids: CASSHSTGGADEKLFF. CDR3 in DNA: TGTGCCAGCAGCCACTCAACGGGGGGCGCAGACGAAAAACTGTTTTTT. V is TRBV4-2 and J is TRBJ1-4; a possible D gene is TRBD1 (6 bases). V was pared by 3 bases and J by 8 bases, with 19 bases between. The V gene's germline CDR1 is LGHNA and CDR2 YNFKEQ. There are 16 residues in the CDR3.

J is TRBJ2-7 and V is TRBV4-1, with 9 nucleotides matching TRBD1. Germline CDR1 is MGHRA and CDR2 is YSYEKL. The CDR3 is made up of 15 amino acids. Trimming cost V 4 bases and J 6 bases; bases outside gene matches: 10. CDR3 in amino acids: CASSLGQGPPGEQYF. DNA of the CDR3: TGCGCCAGCAGCCTGGGACAGGGCCCCCCTGGCGAGCAGTACTTC.

The CDR3 here is CASSQLGGLASDTQYF. The CDR3 region has the DNA TGCGCCAGCAGCCAACTCGGAGGACTAGCGTCAGATACGCAGTATTTT. This sequence joins TRBV4-1 and TRBJ2-3, with 9 bases fitting TRBD2. V was pared by 2 bases and J by 4 bases, with 7 bases of the junction left unmatched. The CDR3 runs to 16 residues. Germline-derived CDR1 and CDR2 are MGHRA and YSYEKL.

J is TRBJ1-5 and V is TRBV6-5, with TRBD1 matching over 7 bases. Trimming removed 6 bases from V and 7 bases from J; junction bases left unmatched: 12. CDR3 length: 15 residues. Germline CDR1 MNHEY, CDR2 SVGAGI. CDR3 DNA sequence: TGTGCCAGCAGCACCCGAGGGGGCCGCGGGCAGCCCCAGCATTTT. Protein: CASSTRGGRGQPQHF.

The chain links TRBV7-9 to TRBJ2-1; 9 bases match TRBD2. This CDR3 contains 16 residues. CDR1 is SEHNR and CDR2 is FQNEAQ in the germline V gene (reference sequence). V lost 5 bases, J lost 5 bases, and 10 bases stayed unmatched. CDR3 region: CASSNSAGGIHNEQFF. The CDR3 DNA follows: TGTGCCAGCAGCAACTCTGCGGGGGGGATACACAATGAGCAGTTCTTC. Together with reference TRBV7-9 and TRBJ2-1, the CDR3 gives the full variable domain: DTGVSQNPRHKITKRGQNVTFRCDPISEHNRLYWYRQTLGQGPEFLTYFQNEAQLEKSRLLSDRFSAERPKGSFSTLEIQRTEQGDSAMYLCASSNSAGGIHNEQFFGPGTRLTVL.

V gene TRBV11-2 combines with J gene TRBJ2-5; maybe TRBD2 (5 bases). The germline V gene encodes CDR1 SGHAT and CDR2 FQNNGV. The CDR3 runs 12 residues. With 5 bases removed from V and 14 bases from J, the gap between germline ends came to 18 bases. This CDR3 reads CASSLERTLVYF. The DNA for the CDR3 is TGTGCCAGCAGCCTGGAGCGGACTCTAGTTTACTTC. The whole variable domain, remainder taken from reference TRBV11-2 and TRBJ2-5, is EAGVAQSPRYKIIEKRQSVAFWCNPISGHATLYWYQQILGQGPKLLIQFQNNGVVDDSQLPKDRFSAERLKGVDSTLKIQPAKLEDSAVYLCASSLERTLVYFGPGTRLLVL.

The chain employs TRBV11-2 and TRBJ2-7; TRBD2 might be the D (6 bases). The CDR3 contains 13 residues. The germline V gene encodes CDR1 SGHAT and CDR2 FQNNGV. Trimming removed 5 bases from V and 4 bases from J, with 12 bases in between. For the CDR3, the DNA is TGTGCCAGCAGCCCGGGACTCTTTTACGAGCAGTACTTC. This codes for CASSPGLFYEQYF.

The rearrangement joins TRBV28 to TRBJ2-3; 9 bases are shared with TRBD1. CDR3 length: 15 amino acids. CDR1 and CDR2 from the germline V gene are MDHEN and SYDVKM. With 5 bases clipped from V and 8 bases from J, the junction kept 11 bases outside the gene matches. For the CDR3, the DNA is TGTGCCAGCAGTGCGCCCGGGACAGGGTCGTTTACGCAGTATTTT. Protein: CASSAPGTGSFTQYF.

The rearrangement links TRBV28 to TRBJ2-5; D not resolved. The CDR3 consists of 14 residues. Looked up from germline, CDR1 is MDHEN and CDR2 is SYDVKM. Trimming removed 4 bases at V and 2 bases at J, with 11 bases between. The CDR3, as DNA: TGTGCCAGCAGTTGGTCCCACATACAAGAGACCCAGTACTTC. It yields the protein CASSWSHIQETQYF.

J is TRBJ2-3 and V is TRBV4-1; possibly TRBD2 for D (5 bases). V was pared by 1 base and J by 6 bases, with 8 bases between. The CDR3 is 13 residues long. CDR1 and CDR2 (germline): MGHRA, YSYEKL. The CDR3 DNA follows: TGCGCCAGCAGCCAAGGGACTTACGATACGCAGTATTTT. It is translated as CASSQGTYDTQYF.

The chain has TRBV30 and TRBJ2-5, with 10 bases fitting TRBD2. This CDR3 region has 14 residues. CDR1 is GTSNPN and CDR2 is SVGIG in the germline V gene (reference sequence). The ends lost 2 bases at V and 3 bases at J; junction bases unmatched: 3. Here the CDR3 reads CAWSRLAGEETQYF. CDR3 coding DNA: TGTGCCTGGAGTAGGCTAGCGGGAGAAGAGACCCAGTACTTC.

The chain links TRBV29-1 to TRBJ2-3; TRBD2 matches 7 bases. Germline V lookup: CDR1 SQVTM, CDR2 ANQGSEA. V gave up 3 bases and J gave up 0 bases; unmatched junction bases: 15. The CDR3 consists of 18 residues. CDR3 DNA sequence: TGCAGCGTTGATGGTCTGGCTAGCGGAGACCATAGCACAGATACGCAGTATTTT. Its protein is CSVDGLASGDHSTDTQYF.

There are a few counts of this clone. V gene TRBV9 combines with J gene TRBJ2-3, with D possibly TRBD2 on 6 matching bases. There are 14 residues in the CDR3. The germline gives CDR1 SGDLS, CDR2 YYNGEE. The germline V and J ends were trimmed by 6 bases and 5 bases, with 16 bases remaining between them. CDR3 amino acids: CASILAPGVDTQYF. In DNA form, the CDR3 reads TGTGCCAGCATCCTGGCCCCGGGGGTAGATACGCAGTATTTT.

As DNA, the CDR3 is TGCGCCAGCAGCCTCCTATTGAGTAGCAATCAGCCCCAGCATTTT. It codes for CASSLLLSSNQPQHF. The chain is built from TRBV4-1 and TRBJ1-5, with no clear D. CDR3 length: 15 amino acids. V gave up 4 bases and J gave up 0 bases, with 10 bases separating them. Germline V gene sequence: CDR1 MGHRA, CDR2 YSYEKL.

The chain couples TRBV4-2 to TRBJ2-1; 8 nucleotides line up with TRBD2. This CDR3 contains 18 residues. Germline V gene sequence: CDR1 LGHNA, CDR2 YNFKEQ. The trim removed 0 bases at V and 2 bases at J, leaving 9 bases unmatched. CDR3 DNA sequence: TGTGCCAGCAGCCAAGAGAGTGTGACTAGCGAGCCCTACAATGAGCAGTTCTTC. Amino acids: CASSQESVTSEPYNEQFF.

This clone appeared a few times. The rearrangement joins TRBV15 to TRBJ2-4, with TRBD2 identical over 9 bases. The junction had 12 bases not matched to a gene; V was cut back by 6 bases and J by 3 bases. CDR3 length: 17 residues. CDR1 LNHNV and CDR2 YYDKDF come from the germline V gene (reference sequence). The CDR3 sequence: CATSRSGSSSSKNIQYF. The CDR3 bases are TGTGCCACCAGTCGTAGCGGGAGCTCTTCAAGCAAAAACATTCAGTACTTC. The whole variable domain, remainder taken from reference TRBV15 and TRBJ2-4, is DAMVIQNPRYQVTQFGKPVTLSCSQTLNHNVMYWYQQKSSQAPKLLFHYYDKDFNNEADTPDNFQSRRPNTSFCFLDIRSPGLGDTAMYLCATSRSGSSSSKNIQYFGAGTRLSVL.